This T cell receptor (beta chain) was documented in a study of identifying expanded T cells in peripheral blood. In regard to this clone: Its antigen is currently unknown.

The CDR3 spans 22 residues. The junction had 24 bases not matched to a gene; V was cut back by 0 bases and J by 5 bases. Germline-derived CDR1 and CDR2 are SGDLS and YYNGEE. Healthy donors had no documented immune events, such as infections, while sampled. Study conclusions and caveats: Technical replicates showed around 1.2 changed clones; roughly two weeks 15 to 20; four weeks 19. Variance in clone template counts between two-week samples significantly increased with total template count across all healthy donors.

Profiled with immunoSEQ multiplex PCR; TCRdb holds only in-frame clones, not every one. This table holds roughly 90,000 clones, roughly 85% found once. The rearrangement uses TRBV9 and TRBJ2-1; the match to TRBD1 covers 9 bases. Sequencing was carried out using blood. The clonotype was recovered from a person aged 18 to 70 in good health. The CDR3 protein is CASSVVETGGVLYKEYDNEQFF. In DNA, the CDR3 is TGTGCCAGCAGCGTAGTAGAGACAGGGGGAGTGTTATACAAGGAATACGACAATGAGCAGTTCTTC.